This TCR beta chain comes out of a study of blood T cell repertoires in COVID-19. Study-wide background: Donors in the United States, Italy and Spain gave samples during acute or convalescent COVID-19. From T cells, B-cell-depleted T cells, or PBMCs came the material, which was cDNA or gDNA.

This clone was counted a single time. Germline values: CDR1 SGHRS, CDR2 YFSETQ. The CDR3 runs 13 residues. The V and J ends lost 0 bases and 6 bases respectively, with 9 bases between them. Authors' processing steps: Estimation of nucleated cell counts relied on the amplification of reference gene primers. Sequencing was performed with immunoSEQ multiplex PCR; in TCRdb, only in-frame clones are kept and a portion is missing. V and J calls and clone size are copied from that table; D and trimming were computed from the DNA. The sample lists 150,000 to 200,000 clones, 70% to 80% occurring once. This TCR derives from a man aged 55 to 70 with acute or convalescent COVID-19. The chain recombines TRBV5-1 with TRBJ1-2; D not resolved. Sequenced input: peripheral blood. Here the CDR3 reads CASSLEGGNGYTF. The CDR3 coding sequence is TGCGCCAGCAGCTTGGAAGGAGGGAATGGCTACACCTTC.